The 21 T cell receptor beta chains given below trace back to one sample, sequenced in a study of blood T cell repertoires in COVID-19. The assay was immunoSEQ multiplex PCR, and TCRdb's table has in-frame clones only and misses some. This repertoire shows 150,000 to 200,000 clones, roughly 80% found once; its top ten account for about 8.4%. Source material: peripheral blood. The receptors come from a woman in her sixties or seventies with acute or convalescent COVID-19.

The CDR3 reads CASSFVRVGYNSPLHF. CDR3 bases: TGTGCCAGCAGTTTTGTCAGGGTAGGCTATAATTCACCCCTCCACTTT. The chain couples TRBV28 to TRBJ1-6; D possibly corresponds to TRBD1 (5 bases). Between the trimmed V and J ends, which lost 3 bases and 3 bases, there was a span of 12 bases. CDR3 length equals 16 residues. Germline V lookup: CDR1 MDHEN, CDR2 SYDVKM.

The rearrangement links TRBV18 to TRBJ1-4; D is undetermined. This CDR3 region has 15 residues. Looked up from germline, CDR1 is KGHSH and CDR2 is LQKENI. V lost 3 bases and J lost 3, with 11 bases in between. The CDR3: CASSPTVLSNEKLFF. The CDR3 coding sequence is TGTGCCAGCTCACCCACAGTTCTTTCTAATGAAAAACTGTTTTTT.

DNA for the CDR3: TGTGCCAGTAGTGACCAGCGGACTGAAGCTTTCTTT. Protein: CASSDQRTEAFF. The chain uses TRBV19 and TRBJ1-1; D uncertain. V lost 5 bases to trimming and J lost 5 bases, with 9 bases between them. Germline-derived CDR1 and CDR2 are LNHDA and SQIVND (reference sequence). This CDR3 is 12 amino acids long.

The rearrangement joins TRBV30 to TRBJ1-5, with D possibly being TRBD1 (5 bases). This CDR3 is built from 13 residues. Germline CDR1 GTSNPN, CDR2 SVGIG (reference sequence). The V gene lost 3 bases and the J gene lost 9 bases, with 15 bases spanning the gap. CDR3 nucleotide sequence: TGTGCCTGGAGCCGGGGGGAGGGCCGGCCCCAGCATTTT. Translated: CAWSRGEGRPQHF.

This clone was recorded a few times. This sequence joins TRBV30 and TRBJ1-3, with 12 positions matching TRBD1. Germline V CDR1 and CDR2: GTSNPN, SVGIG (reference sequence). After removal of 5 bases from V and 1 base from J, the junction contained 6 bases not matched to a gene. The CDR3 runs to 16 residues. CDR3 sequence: CAWSRDRGHSGNTIYF. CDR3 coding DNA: TGTGCCTGGTCCCGGGACAGGGGGCATTCTGGAAACACCATATATTTT.

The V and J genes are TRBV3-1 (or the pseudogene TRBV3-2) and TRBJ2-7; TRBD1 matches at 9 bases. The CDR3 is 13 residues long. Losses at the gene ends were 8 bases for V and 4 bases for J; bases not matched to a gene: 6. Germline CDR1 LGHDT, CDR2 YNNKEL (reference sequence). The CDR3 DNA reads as TGTGCCAGCGGCCGGACAGGGGTATACGAGCAGTACTTC. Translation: CASGRTGVYEQYF.

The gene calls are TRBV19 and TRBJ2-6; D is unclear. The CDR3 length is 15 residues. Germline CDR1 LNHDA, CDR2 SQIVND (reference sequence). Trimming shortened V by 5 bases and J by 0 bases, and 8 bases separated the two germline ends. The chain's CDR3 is CASSFYNSGANVLTF. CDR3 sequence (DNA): TGTGCCAGTAGTTTTTACAACTCTGGGGCCAACGTCCTGACTTTC.

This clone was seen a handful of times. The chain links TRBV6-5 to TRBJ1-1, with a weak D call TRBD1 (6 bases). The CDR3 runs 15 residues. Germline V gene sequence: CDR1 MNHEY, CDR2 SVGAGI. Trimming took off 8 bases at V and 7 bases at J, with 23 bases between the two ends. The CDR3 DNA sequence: TGTGCCAGCTTAACAAGAGGGGGACGTCAAAATGAAGCTTTCTTT. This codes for CASLTRGGRQNEAFF.

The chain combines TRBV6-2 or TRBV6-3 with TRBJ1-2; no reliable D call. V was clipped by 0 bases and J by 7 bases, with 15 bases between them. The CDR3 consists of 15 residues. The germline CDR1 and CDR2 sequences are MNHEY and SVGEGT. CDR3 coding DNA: TGTGCCAGCAGTTACTCCCTGGCAATATCTTTTGGCTACACCTTC. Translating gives CASSYSLAISFGYTF.

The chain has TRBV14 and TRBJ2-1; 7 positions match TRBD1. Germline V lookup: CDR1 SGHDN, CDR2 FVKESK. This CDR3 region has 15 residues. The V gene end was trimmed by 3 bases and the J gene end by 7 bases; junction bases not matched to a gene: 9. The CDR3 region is CASSQGQYSGNEQFF. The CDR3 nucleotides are TGTGCCAGCAGCCAGGGACAGTATTCGGGGAATGAGCAGTTCTTC.

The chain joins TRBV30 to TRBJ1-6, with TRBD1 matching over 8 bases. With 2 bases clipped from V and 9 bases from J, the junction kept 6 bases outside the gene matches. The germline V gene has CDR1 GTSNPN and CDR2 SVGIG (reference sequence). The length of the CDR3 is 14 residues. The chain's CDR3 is CAWSTTGDFSPLHF. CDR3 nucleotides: TGTGCCTGGAGTACGACAGGGGACTTTTCACCCCTCCACTTT.

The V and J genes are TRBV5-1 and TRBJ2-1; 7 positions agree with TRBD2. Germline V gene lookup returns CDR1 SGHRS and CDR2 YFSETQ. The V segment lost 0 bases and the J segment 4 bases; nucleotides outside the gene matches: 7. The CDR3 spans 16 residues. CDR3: CASSLGTSAGYNEQFF. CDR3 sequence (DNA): TGCGCCAGCAGCTTGGGCACTAGCGCCGGGTACAATGAGCAGTTCTTC.

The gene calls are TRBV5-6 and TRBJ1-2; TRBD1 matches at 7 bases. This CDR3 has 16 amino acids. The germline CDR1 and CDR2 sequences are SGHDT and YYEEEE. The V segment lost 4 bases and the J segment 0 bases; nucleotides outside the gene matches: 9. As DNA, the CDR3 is TGTGCCAGCAGCCTGGGGCACAGGGGCCCTAACTATGGCTACACCTTC. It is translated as CASSLGHRGPNYGYTF.

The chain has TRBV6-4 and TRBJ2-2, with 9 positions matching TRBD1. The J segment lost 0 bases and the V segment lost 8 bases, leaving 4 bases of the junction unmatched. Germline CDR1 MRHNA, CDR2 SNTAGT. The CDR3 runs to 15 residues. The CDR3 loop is CASRRDRANTGELFF. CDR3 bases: TGTGCCAGCCGTAGGGACAGGGCGAACACCGGGGAGCTGTTTTTT.

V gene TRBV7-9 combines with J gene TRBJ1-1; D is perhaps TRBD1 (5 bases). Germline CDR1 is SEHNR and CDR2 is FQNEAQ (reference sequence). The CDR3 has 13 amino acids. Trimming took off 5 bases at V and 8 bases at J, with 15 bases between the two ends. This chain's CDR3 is CASSPPGRSEAFF. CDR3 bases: TGTGCCAGCAGCCCGCCAGGGCGCTCCGAAGCTTTCTTT.

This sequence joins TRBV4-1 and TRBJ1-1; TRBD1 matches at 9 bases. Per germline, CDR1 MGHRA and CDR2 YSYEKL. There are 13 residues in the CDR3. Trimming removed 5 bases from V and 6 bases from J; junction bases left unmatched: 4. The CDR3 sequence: CASSGQGMSEAFF. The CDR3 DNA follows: TGCGCCAGCAGCGGACAGGGGATGTCTGAAGCTTTCTTT.

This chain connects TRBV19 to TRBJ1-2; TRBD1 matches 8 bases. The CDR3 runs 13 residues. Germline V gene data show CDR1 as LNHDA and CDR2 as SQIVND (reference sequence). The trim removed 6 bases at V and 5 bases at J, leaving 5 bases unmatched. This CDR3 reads CASRLDRGYGYTF. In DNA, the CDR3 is TGTGCCAGTAGGCTAGACAGGGGATATGGCTACACCTTC.

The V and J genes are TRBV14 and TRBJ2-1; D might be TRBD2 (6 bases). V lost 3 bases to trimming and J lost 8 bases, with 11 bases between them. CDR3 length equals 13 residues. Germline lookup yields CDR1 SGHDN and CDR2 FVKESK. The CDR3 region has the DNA TGTGCCAGCAGCCAGTCTCAGCGGGATGAGCAGTTCTTC. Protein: CASSQSQRDEQFF.

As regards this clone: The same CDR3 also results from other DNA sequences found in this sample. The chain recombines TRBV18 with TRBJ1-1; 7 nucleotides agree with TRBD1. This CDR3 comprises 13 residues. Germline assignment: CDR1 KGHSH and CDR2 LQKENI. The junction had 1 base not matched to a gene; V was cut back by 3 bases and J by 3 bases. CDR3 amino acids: CASSPGQDTEAFF. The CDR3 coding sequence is TGTGCCAGCTCACCCGGACAGGACACTGAAGCTTTCTTT.

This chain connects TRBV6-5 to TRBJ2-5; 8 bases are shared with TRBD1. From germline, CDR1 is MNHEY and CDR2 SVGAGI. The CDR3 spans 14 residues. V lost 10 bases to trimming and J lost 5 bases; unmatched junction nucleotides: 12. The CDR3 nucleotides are TGTGCCACCGTGGTAGTCAGGGGGCACGAGACCCAGTACTTC. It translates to CATVVVRGHETQYF.

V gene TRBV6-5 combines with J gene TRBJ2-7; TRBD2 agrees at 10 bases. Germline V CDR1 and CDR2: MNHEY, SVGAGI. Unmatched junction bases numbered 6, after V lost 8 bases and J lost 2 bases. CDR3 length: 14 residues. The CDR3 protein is CASSWTSGPYEQYF. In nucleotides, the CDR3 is TGTGCCAGCTCGTGGACTAGCGGACCCTACGAGCAGTACTTC.